The sequence of this T cell receptor beta chain was determined in a study of T cells expressing NK-cell markers (dated by TCRdb to about 2020). As for the study more broadly: Three sorted T-cell subsets (CD3+CD56+NKG2C+, CD3+CD56+NKG2C- and CD3+CD56-NKG2C+) from roughly eight donors had their TCR beta-chain repertoires profiled. Seven of the eight sequenced donors were HCMV-seropositive and one was HCMV-seronegative. The eight sequenced donors were randomly selected healthy volunteers, three men and five women. Sequencing of the libraries produced 2 x 150 bp reads on Illumina HiSeq 2000/2500, MiSeq or NextSeq.

HCMV serostatus was determined by detecting HCMV-specific IgG in serum with a commercial ELISA kit. Peripheral blood mononuclear cells were isolated from blood by Ficoll density gradient centrifugation. Details on this clonotype: The target of this receptor is not known.

TCRdb lists the instrument as Illumina HiSeq 2000. TCR beta cDNA libraries were made by 5'RACE template switching that added a universal primer site and unique molecular identifiers. Synthesis of cDNA was primed from the TCR beta constant segment and was followed by two consecutive PCR amplification steps. The authors' analysis ran thus. Reads were demultiplexed and grouped by UMI with MIGEC, and clonotypes were assembled and quantified with MiTCR. Only TCR cDNA sequences supported by at least two reads were kept to exclude erroneous sequences. The tcR package was used for downstream repertoire analysis, and clonotypes were matched across fractions by CDR3 nucleotide sequence plus V segment. VDJmatch was used to annotate antigen specificity against VDJdb, with one amino acid substitution allowed in CDR3. Each entry corresponds to one CDR3 protein sequence from reads that TCRdb reprocessed, and DNA is not given. Here the V and J calls rest on TCRdb's processing, not on the authors' analysis. This sample's table carries fewer than 400,000 distinct CDR3 sequences. The top ten clonotypes cover over 4% of the sample.

Sequences KGHSH (CDR1) and LQKENI (CDR2) are obtained from the germline V gene. The CDR3 spans 15 residues, from the cysteine through the phenylalanine. The DNA is not on file. Beyond this particular receptor, the publication reports: Those dominant clonotypes were again the most abundant among CD3+CD56-NKG2C+ cells in several donors, at roughly 25-60.1%. Whether the expanded NKG2C-expressing T cell clones were specific for HCMV antigens remained unclear. In more than 5 donors, the dominant CD3+CD56+NKG2C+ clonotypes were found to rank among the top 10 CD8+ clonotypes and to make up roughly 1.0-7.5% of CD8+ T cells.

The sequenced material came from blood T cells: a sorted CD56 or NKG2C T cell subset, CD4+ or CD8+ T cells, or bulk PBMC T cells (not recorded which). The origin of this receptor is a man aged 18-75 years in good health. The V and J segments used are TRBV18 and TRBJ2-5; the TCRdb call, TRBD2, lacks DNA for checking. CDR3 protein: CATLASGATQETQYF.